This T cell receptor beta chain derives from a study of blood T cell repertoires in COVID-19. Study-wide background: Nucleic acid was either cDNA or gDNA, and it came from T cells, B-cell-depleted T cells, or PBMCs.

V was clipped by 2 bases and J by 4 bases; unmatched bases: 1. Germline CDR1 is SGDLS and CDR2 is YYNGEE. The CDR3 length is 14 residues. In its sample, this clone was seen once. Original handling: Amplification of reference gene primers was used by the study to estimate nucleated cell counts. TCRdb's copy holds only in-frame clones and misses some; the assay was immunoSEQ multiplex PCR. V and J calls plus clone size are reproduced from that table; the DNA served to infer D and trimming. The sample holds about 81,000 clones; 90% to 95% are singletons and the top ten take under 2%. The TCR sequence derives from a woman aged 50 to 60 in a cohort sampled during active COVID-19. The rearrangement joins TRBV9 to TRBJ1-4; 8 bases match TRBD1. The sequenced sample was peripheral blood. The CDR3 DNA is TGTGCCAGCAGCGTTGACAGGGGTAATGAAAAACTGTTTTTT. This translates into CASSVDRGNEKLFF.